These T cell receptor beta chains were read from a single sample in a study of response to subunit inactivated influenza vaccine. TCRdb called the RT-PCR reads again in MiXCR, with one record for every CDR3 protein. Of about 780,000 distinct CDR3 sequences in the sample, around a sixth were seen once. Source: PBMCs from blood, taken roughly 5 days after vaccination. The receptors stem from a man aged 50-59 years who received an inactivated influenza vaccine. Both conserved end residues are part of each CDR3. A D gene is named only where the DNA matches it firmly. Clone size appears in some rows only: once, few, many, or a class for an expanded clone.

abundance	d_gene	len	v_gene	j_gene	CDR3aa	CDR3nt
many	TRBD2	16	TRBV10-3	TRBJ2-2	CAISPVSGANTGELFF	TGTGCCATCAGTCCCGTTAGCGGGGCTAACACCGGGGAGCTGTTTTTT
NA	NA	17	TRBV20-1	TRBJ2-1	CSARDYRGSASGGEQFF	TGCAGTGCTAGAGATTATCGAGGGTCAGCTTCTGGGGGTGAGCAGTTCTTC
few	TRBD1	14	TRBV20-1	TRBJ2-7	CSARDYRGRNEQYF	TGCAGTGCTAGAGATTACAGGGGGCGAAACGAGCAGTACTTC
NA	NA	16	TRBV4-3	TRBJ2-7	CASSQETYGSLSEQYF	TGCGCCAGCAGCCAAGAAACTTACGGGAGCCTCTCCGAGCAGTACTTC
NA	NA	13	TRBV20-1	TRBJ2-7	CSAPTGFSYEQYF	TGCAGTGCTCCGACAGGATTTTCCTACGAGCAGTACTTC
many	NA	13	TRBV12-3/TRBV12-4	TRBJ1-4	CASSFGGGEKLFF	TGTGCCAGCAGTTTTGGGGGTGGGGAAAAACTGTTTTTT
NA	TRBD2	17	TRBV15	TRBJ2-6	CATSRVSGSTGANVLTF	TGTGCCACCAGCAGGGTTAGCGGGAGTACCGGGGCCAACGTCCTGACTTTC
few	NA	13	TRBV20-1	TRBJ2-1	CSARPRLVREQFF	TGCAGTGCTAGACCAAGACTAGTTCGTGAGCAGTTCTTC
NA	NA	16	TRBV5-1	TRBJ2-5	CASSPQGRIAGETQYF	TGCGCCAGCAGCCCCCAGGGGAGAATAGCGGGAGAGACCCAGTACTTC
NA	NA	13	TRBV7-9	TRBJ2-5	CASGVGGQETQYF	TGTGCCAGCGGAGTAGGGGGACAAGAGACCCAGTACTTC
NA	TRBD1	16	TRBV12-3/TRBV12-4	TRBJ2-7	CASSSDRAYSSYEQYF	TGTGCCAGCAGTTCTGACAGGGCATATAGCTCCTACGAGCAGTACTTC
few	NA	14	TRBV7-9	TRBJ2-2	CASSLSGPGGELFF	TGTGCCAGCAGCTTATCGGGTCCGGGCGGGGAGCTGTTTTTT
NA	NA	16	TRBV25-1	TRBJ1-6	CASSGAGGGRGSPLHF	TGTGCCAGCAGTGGCGCAGGTGGGGGCCGGGGTTCACCCCTCCACTTT
few	NA	15	TRBV29-1	TRBJ2-3	CSVENRFALTDTQYF	TGCAGCGTTGAGAATAGGTTTGCCTTAACAGATACGCAGTATTTT
NA	TRBD2	16	TRBV4-1	TRBJ2-3	CASSQDRSGGTDTQYF	TGCGCCAGCAGCCAAGATCGGAGCGGGGGCACAGATACGCAGTATTTT
few	NA	18	TRBV15	TRBJ2-4	CATSRDAWDILAKNIQYF	TGTGCCACCAGCAGAGACGCGTGGGACATCCTAGCCAAAAACATTCAGTACTTC